This T cell receptor (beta chain) was sequenced during a study of low-dose radiotherapy and immunotherapy resistance in tumors. This clonotype showed up many times. As for time point: after trial treatment. Treatment in this sample: LDRT plus nivolumab, ipilimumab, low-dose cyclophosphamide and aspirin (RACIN trial). The CDR3 consists of 14 residues. CDR1 LGHDT and CDR2 YNNKEL come from the germline V gene (reference sequence). V was shortened by 0 bases and J by 3 bases, with 8 bases between the two germline ends. cDNA synthesis used a TRAV/TRBV-specific primer set for both chains. The TCRs were subjected to amplification over roughly 18 PCR cycles employing a constant-region primer in conjunction with a V-primer adapter. TCRdb re-called the reads through MiXCR, storing one row per CDR3 protein. In the table there are tens of thousands of distinct CDR3 sequences, roughly 20% of which are singletons.

V gene TRBV3-1 combines with J gene TRBJ1-1; no clear D gene. The source of this sequence is a female donor with ovarian cancer. The sequencing used PBMCs, collected after low-dose radiotherapy plus immunotherapy. The CDR3 sequence: CASSQEPGYTEAFF. CDR3 in DNA: TGTGCCAGCAGCCAAGAACCGGGGTACACTGAAGCTTTCTTT.